These 21 T cell receptor beta chains were sequenced from one sample in a study of shared clonotypes between healthy human individuals. Data came from immunoSEQ multiplex PCR; TCRdb stores just in-frame clones and leaves some out. Here the sample spans over a million clones, 75% to 85% being singletons. Sequenced input: memory CD4+ T cells from PBMCs. Subset noted: CD45RA-negative fraction. Every receptor here comes from a man younger than 35 in good health. Some clones in this sample may be carry-over from other donors' samples.

The table lists this clone with a few counts. The rearrangement joins TRBV6-4 to TRBJ1-1, with no clear D. V lost 3 bases and J lost 1, with 6 bases in between. The CDR3 consists of 13 residues. Germline CDR1 reads MRHNA; CDR2 reads SNTAGT. CDR3 sequence: CASSESWNTEAFF. The CDR3 DNA sequence: TGTGCCAGCAGTGAAAGTTGGAACACTGAAGCTTTCTTT.

V and J are TRBV11-2 and TRBJ1-1; TRBD1 agrees at 9 bases. V trimming: 2 bases; J trimming: 11 bases; junction bases outside the gene matches: 9. The CDR3 has 14 residues. Germline CDR1 and CDR2: SGHAT and FQNNGV. CDR3 sequence: CASSLSRTGDEAFF. The CDR3 DNA is TGTGCCAGCAGCTTATCTCGGACAGGGGACGAGGCTTTCTTT. Combining the CDR3 with reference TRBV11-2 and TRBJ1-1 gives the whole variable domain EAGVAQSPRYKIIEKRQSVAFWCNPISGHATLYWYQQILGQGPKLLIQFQNNGVVDDSQLPKDRFSAERLKGVDSTLKIQPAKLEDSAVYLCASSLSRTGDEAFFGQGTRLTVV.

V usage is TRBV9 and J usage is TRBJ2-5; tentative D call: TRBD1 (5 bases). Trimming removed 4 bases from V and 1 base from J, with 11 bases in between. Germline V gene lookup returns CDR1 SGDLS and CDR2 YYNGEE. The CDR3 consists of 14 residues. The CDR3 DNA reads as TGTGCCAGCAGCCCTGGACACCGCCAAGAGACCCAGTACTTC. Translated: CASSPGHRQETQYF.

This chain uses TRBV7-9 with TRBJ2-7, with TRBD2 matching 7 bases. This CDR3 contains 14 residues. V trimming: 0 bases; J trimming: 6 bases; junction bases outside the gene matches: 5. The germline V gene has CDR1 SEHNR and CDR2 FQNEAQ (reference sequence). The CDR3, as DNA: TGTGCCAGCAGCTTAGCGCTTCCGGGAGGCGAGCAGTACTTC. Amino acid sequence: CASSLALPGGEQYF.

The V gene is TRBV7-2, the J gene TRBJ1-1, with TRBD1 as a possible D gene (5 bases). The ends were cut back, 2 bases at V and 4 bases at J, with 20 bases in the middle. Germline V gene lookup returns CDR1 SGHTA and CDR2 FQGNSA. The CDR3 length is 17 residues. The CDR3 DNA reads TGTGCCAGCAGCTTAAGAGGGGCCCAGGGCGGGGGCACTGAAGCTTTCTTT. Residues: CASSLRGAQGGGTEAFF.

The chain combines TRBV4-1 with TRBJ2-6; D possibly matches TRBD1 or TRBD2 (6 bases each). Trimming removed 3 bases from V and 4 bases from J, with 19 bases in between. CDR1 and CDR2 from the germline V gene are MGHRA and YSYEKL. This CDR3 is built from 18 residues. Here the CDR3 reads CASSHPGGPALGANVLTF. The CDR3 region has the DNA TGCGCCAGCAGCCACCCCGGGGGCCCAGCTCTGGGGGCCAACGTCCTGACTTTC.

V gene TRBV29-1 combines with J gene TRBJ2-3; D gene uncertain. V was trimmed by 7 bases and J by 2 bases, leaving 16 bases between them. Germline CDR1 is SQVTM and CDR2 is ANQGSEA. CDR3 length: 14 amino acids. The CDR3, as DNA: TGCAGCGGGGCTTTGCGGCATCCCACAGATACGCAGTATTTT. Translating gives CSGALRHPTDTQYF.

This clone has a handful of counts. CDR3 in amino acids: CASSPASEKLFF. CDR3 sequence (DNA): TGTGCCAGCAGCCCCGCTAGCGAAAAACTGTTTTTT. V usage is TRBV7-2 and J usage is TRBJ1-4; no firm D call. Germline CDR1 reads SGHTA; CDR2 reads FQGNSA. With 5 bases removed from V and 8 bases from J, the gap between germline ends came to 9 bases. There are 12 residues in the CDR3.

V and J are TRBV28 and TRBJ1-2; 7 nucleotides match TRBD1. The CDR3 runs 17 residues. V lost 6 bases, J lost 0 bases, and 13 bases stayed unmatched. Germline V CDR1 and CDR2: MDHEN, SYDVKM. CDR3 loop: CASSPVGTATANYGYTF. The CDR3 coding sequence is TGTGCCAGCAGCCCAGTCGGGACAGCGACAGCTAACTATGGCTACACCTTC.

J is TRBJ2-7 and V is TRBV28; 8 nucleotides line up with TRBD1. V lost 4 bases and J lost 5; bases outside the gene matches: 4. Germline CDR1 MDHEN, CDR2 SYDVKM. This CDR3 is built from 13 residues. The CDR3 protein is CASSWTGRNEQYF. CDR3 in DNA: TGTGCCAGCAGTTGGACAGGGAGGAACGAGCAGTACTTC.

The rearrangement joins TRBV5-6 to TRBJ2-7; 12 bases align to TRBD2. CDR1 SGHDT and CDR2 YYEEEE come from the germline V gene. V lost 4 bases to trimming and J lost 7 bases; unmatched junction nucleotides: 9. The CDR3 has 15 amino acids. The DNA of the CDR3 is TGTGCCAGCAGCCGAGGACTAGCGGGGTCTGGAGAGCAGTACTTC. This encodes CASSRGLAGSGEQYF.

The chain recombines TRBV5-4 with TRBJ1-2; D remains ambiguous. Germline CDR1 reads SGHNT; CDR2 reads YYREEE (reference sequence). V was trimmed by 0 bases and J by 7 bases, leaving 16 bases between them. The CDR3 spans 15 residues. In nucleotides, the CDR3 is TGTGCCAGCAGCTTGGTGCTCCCAGAAGGAGGTGGCTACACCTTC. Translating gives CASSLVLPEGGGYTF.

To note about this clone: Compared with germline, one end of the junction differs, possibly owing to a read error. This sequence joins TRBV7-3 and TRBJ2-3; TRBD2 is a possible D gene (6 bases). CDR1 SGHTA and CDR2 FQGTGA come from the germline V gene. The CDR3 length is 12 residues. The chain's CDR3 is CASSSLAGRMDF. DNA for the CDR3: TGTGCCAGCAGCTCCCTCGCGGGGCGGATGGATTTT.

This clone was seen once. The sample holds other DNA sequences that translate to the same CDR3. The rearrangement links TRBV5-4 to TRBJ2-2; 15 bases fit TRBD2. The CDR3 loop spans 16 amino acids. The germline gives CDR1 SGHNT, CDR2 YYREEE (reference sequence). V lost 4 bases, J lost 5 bases, and 3 bases stayed unmatched. Written as DNA, the CDR3 is TGTGCCAGCAGCCTAGGGACTAGCGGGAGGACCGGGGAGCTGTTTTTT. Translating it yields CASSLGTSGRTGELFF.

The rearrangement uses TRBV4-1 and TRBJ2-5; D remains ambiguous. The J call may be mistaken, given a closer DNA end match to TRBJ2-7. There are 14 residues in the CDR3. Germline CDR1 is MGHRA and CDR2 is YSYEKL. The CDR3 protein is CASSQDRVVGEQYF. The DNA for the CDR3 is TGCGCCAGCAGCCAAGACCGGGTAGTTGGCGAGCAGTACTTC.

The chain links TRBV9 to TRBJ2-5, with D unclear. CDR3 length: 14 residues. CDR1 and CDR2 from the germline V gene are SGDLS and YYNGEE. V lost 3 bases to trimming and J lost 5 bases, with 14 bases between them. Written as DNA, the CDR3 is TGTGCCAGCAGCGCCGTATTGAGCATGGAGACCCAGTACTTC. This sequence encodes CASSAVLSMETQYF.

The chain joins TRBV20-1 to TRBJ2-1, with D possibly TRBD1 on 5 matching bases. CDR3 length: 11 amino acids. Germline values: CDR1 DFQATT, CDR2 SNEGSKA (reference sequence). Between the trimmed V and J ends, which lost 8 bases and 6 bases, there was a span of 11 bases. The CDR3 DNA reads as TGCAGTACGACAGTCTCCAATGAGCAGTTCTTC. Protein sequence: CSTTVSNEQFF.

V gene TRBV6-1 combines with J gene TRBJ1-5; TRBD1 agrees at 7 bases. The CDR3 is 15 residues long. Germline trimming cut 8 bases from V and 2 bases from J; bases unmatched to any gene: 9. CDR1 and CDR2 from the germline V gene are MNHNS and SASEGT. The CDR3 DNA sequence: TGTGCCAGCGCAGCCGGACAGGCGGGCAATCAGCCCCAGCATTTT. Protein sequence: CASAAGQAGNQPQHF.

The chain links TRBV6-6 to TRBJ1-4; tentative D call: TRBD1 (5 bases). Trimming removed 2 bases from V and 7 bases from J, with 17 bases in between. The length of the CDR3 is 16 residues. Per germline, CDR1 MNHNY and CDR2 SVGAGI (reference sequence). This CDR3 is CASSYKKGRGSEKLFF. The CDR3 nucleotides read TGTGCCAGCAGTTACAAAAAGGGGAGAGGTAGTGAAAAACTGTTTTTT.

The genes are TRBV19 and TRBJ1-2; no firm D call. Germline values: CDR1 LNHDA, CDR2 SQIVND (reference sequence). Trimming took 3 bases from V and 6 from J, leaving 11 bases between them. The CDR3 consists of 13 residues. The CDR3 sequence is CASSMTVTNGYTF. CDR3 DNA sequence: TGTGCCAGTAGTATGACGGTGACCAATGGCTACACCTTC.

The chain links TRBV5-5 to TRBJ2-7; TRBD1 agrees at 7 bases. Germline CDR1 reads SGHKS; CDR2 reads YYEKEE (reference sequence). This CDR3 comprises 15 residues. V lost 1 base, J lost 6 bases, and 10 bases stayed unmatched. Written as DNA, the CDR3 is TGTGCCAGCAGCTTGTGGTTTCACAGGGGAATCGAGCAGTACTTC. The encoded protein is CASSLWFHRGIEQYF.